This entry lists 7 T cell receptor beta chains sequenced from one sample in a study of CD8+CD57+ T cells in acquired aplastic anemia. Investigators profiled TCR beta VDJ and CDR3 from genomic DNA template. TCRdb independently ran MiXCR on the reads; one entry per CDR3 protein. The sample has roughly 500,000 distinct CDR3 sequences, around a third seen once; the top ten hold roughly 0.89%. An expansion of CD8+CD57+ cells by flow cytometry had been shown in patients chosen for sequencing. The sequenced sample was sorted CD4+, CD8+, or CD8+CD57+ T cells (not recorded which) from PBMCs. Receptors were obtained from a human donor with aplastic anemia.

The V and J genes are TRBV3-1 and TRBJ1-6; D remains ambiguous. Trimming took off 1 base at V and 10 bases at J, with 11 bases between the two ends. CDR1 LGHDT and CDR2 YNNKEL come from the germline V gene (reference sequence). The CDR3 runs to 14 residues. This CDR3 is CASSQGTAQSPLHF. CDR3 in DNA: TGTGCCAGCAGCCAAGGGACGGCACAATCACCCCTCCACTTT.

This chain joins TRBV11-2 and TRBJ2-3, with D possibly being TRBD2 (6 bases). CDR1 and CDR2 (germline): SGHAT, FQNNGV. The CDR3 extends over 15 amino acids. V lost 5 bases and J lost 2, with 14 bases in between. In nucleotides, the CDR3 is TGTGCCAGCAGCCCCGAAGCGGGTAACACAGATACGCAGTATTTT. This encodes CASSPEAGNTDTQYF. The full variable domain, with the rest looked up from reference TRBV11-2 and TRBJ2-3, is EAGVAQSPRYKIIEKRQSVAFWCNPISGHATLYWYQQILGQGPKLLIQFQNNGVVDDSQLPKDRFSAERLKGVDSTLKIQPAKLEDSAVYLCASSPEAGNTDTQYFGPGTRLTVL.

The CDR3 DNA reads TGTGCCAGCAGTCCCGACAGGCTCCACGAGCAGTACTTC. Protein sequence: CASSPDRLHEQYF. This rearrangement joins TRBV2 to TRBJ2-7; weak D call: TRBD1 (6 bases). The V gene's germline CDR1 is SNHLY and CDR2 FYNNEI. The CDR3 length is 13 residues. V dropped 5 bases and J dropped 5 bases, with 13 bases sitting between them. Full variable domain (missing parts from reference TRBV2 and TRBJ2-7): EPEVTQTPSHQVTQMGQEVILRCVPISNHLYFYWYRQILGQKVEFLVSFYNNEISEKSEIFDDQFSVERPDGSNFTLKIRSTKLEDSAMYFCASSPDRLHEQYFGPGTRLTVT.

Worth noting for this clonotype: The junction and the germline gene differ at one end; a read error may be behind it. This chain links TRBV20-1 with TRBJ1-4; 9 bases fit TRBD1. Germline lookup yields CDR1 DFQATT and CDR2 SNEGSKA (reference sequence). The CDR3 is 16 amino acids. The CDR3 DNA sequence: TGCAGTGCTCAGACACCGGGACAGGGAACTAATGAAAGACTGTTTTTT. It codes for CSAQTPGQGTNERLFF.

This clonotype was detected many times. The chain combines TRBV10-1 with TRBJ2-1; 7 bases align to TRBD2. This CDR3 has 15 residues. The junction had 8 bases not matched to a gene; V was cut back by 5 bases and J by 4 bases. Germline V lookup: CDR1 WNHNN, CDR2 SYGVQD (reference sequence). The CDR3 region has the DNA TGCGCCAGCAGTCTTGGACTAGTCCCTTACAATGAGCAGTTCTTC. This translates into CASSLGLVPYNEQFF.

A single count supports this clonotype. This chain connects TRBV7-2 to TRBJ1-5, with TRBD1 matching 7 bases. With 5 bases clipped from V and 4 bases from J, the junction kept 8 bases outside the gene matches. CDR3 length equals 15 residues. CDR1 and CDR2 from the germline V gene are SGHTA and FQGNSA. The CDR3 loop reads CASSITGDRNQPQHF. CDR3 sequence (DNA): TGTGCCAGCAGCATCACAGGGGATCGAAATCAGCCCCAGCATTTT.

The count of this clonotype is one. This sequence may be a read error, since a much larger clone differs from it by one base. The genes are TRBV20-1 and TRBJ1-5, with D maybe TRBD1 (5 bases). Germline V gene lookup returns CDR1 DFQATT and CDR2 SNEGSKA (reference sequence). The CDR3 is 16 residues long. The CDR3 loop reads CRARATGPGGSQPQHF. The DNA for the CDR3 is TGCCGTGCTAGAGCCACGGGACCCGGAGGGAGTCAGCCCCAGCATTTT.